What follows describes a single T cell receptor beta chain. The antigen it recognizes is unknown. The sample holds no much larger clone one base away, and base qualities are not on file. The data were obtained in a study of hypomethylating agent response in myelodysplastic syndrome (dated by TCRdb to 2020 to 2023). With respect to the entire study: Patients were treated with the hypomethylating agents azacitidine (about 70% of the 11) or decitabine (3 of 11). On average the patients were roughly 72 +/- 6.3 years old, and a diploid cytogenetic profile was seen most often. TET2 mutation was identified most frequently, being present in 5 of 11 patients. About 6 patients responded with complete response or hematologic improvement, and about five patients were non-responders. Response was defined as complete response or hematologic improvement, and patients who met neither criterion were classified as non-responders. The cohort included 8 or 9 male and a couple of female myelodysplastic syndrome patients.

T-cell subsets were not sorted, so the analysis was performed on bulk bone marrow. Bone marrow from 10 or so myelodysplastic syndrome patients was immunosequenced for TCR beta CDR3 regions before and after hypomethylating agent therapy. To track the repertoire longitudinally, every patient provided one baseline bone marrow along with two to three bone marrows taken at different post-treatment timepoints. Genomic DNA was extracted from whole bone marrow, and quality was checked by TapeStation, NanoDrop OneC and PicoGreen assays. Library method: the immunoSEQ multiplex PCR assay. Sequencing was run at survey resolution with two replicates of about 200 ng each, for a total of roughly 400 ng of DNA per sample. The hsTCRB kit detected rearranged TCRB sequences in genomic DNA using multiplex PCR primers targeting V and J genes. In the first PCR, the CDR3 region was amplified for roughly 33 cycles with the QIAGEN Multiplex PCR Kit. Sample barcodes and Illumina adapters were added to each replicate in a roughly 8-cycle second PCR. Pooled libraries were quantified using a QuantStudio 6 and the KAPA library quantification kit. About 15 pM of pooled libraries was sequenced on an Illumina MiSeq using 156-cycle single-end reads plus a 15-cycle index read. On the study's bioinformatics: Of 150,000 to 200,000 unique clonotypes, roughly 1.8% were flagged by VDJdb annotation as previously reported viral-epitope-specific. The immunoSEQ Data Assistant and immunoSEQ Analyzer converted raw reads into normalized, annotated TCRB repertoires. Clonotype analysis used the immunarch R package version 0.6.5 and BioAnalyzer. Richness was estimated after downsampling every repertoire to the clone count of the smallest repertoire. Clonotypes were categorized as expanded, contracted or novel by Fisher's exact tests, where a novel clonotype had zero frequency before treatment. Significantly changed CDR3 beta sequences were clustered with GLIPH2 using simulation_depth=1000 and kmer_min_depth=3, and CDR3s shorter than five residues were excluded. TCRdb obtained this table from immuneACCESS and retained in-frame rearrangements with V and J assigned. These tables miss some clones; where compared with another copy, unresolved V genes account for less than half of the shortfall, and the remainder is unexplained. V and J calls and clone size are copied from that table; D and trimming were computed from the DNA. Present in this sample are 2,500 to 3,000 clones, approximately 77% of which were seen just once. Of the sample, approximately 31% is held by the ten largest clones.

Broad study findings and their caveats: Novel clonotypes emerged more often in responders, while non-responders showed more contracted clonotypes after treatment. A possible recognition of novel MDS antigens by the shared GLIPH2 clusters was not confirmed and needs experimental validation. After treatment with a hypomethylating agent, no significant changes in richness, rarefaction diversity or clonality were seen, whether all patients were considered together or each response group separately. The cohort was small, with only 11 patients analyzed. Healthy control donors were not age-matched to MDS patients, which could have impacted the MDS versus healthy comparison.

CDR1 and CDR2, looked up from the germline V gene, are SGHVS and FQNEAQ. Counted from cysteine to phenylalanine, this CDR3 has 15 amino acids. Left in the record is the CDR3 DNA by itself, 45 bases read in frame from the first base. The junction carries 14 bases between V and J, which are trimmed by 1 base and 5 bases respectively. This sequence was found in a human donor with myelodysplastic syndrome. This specimen consisted of bone marrow, obtained before or after starting hypomethylating agent treatment for myelodysplastic syndrome (not recorded which). In this chain, TRBV7-8 is recombined with TRBJ1-1; the D gene is unclear. The CDR3 region has the sequence CASSLVVGLGTEAFF. The nucleotide sequence is TGTGCCAGCAGCTTAGTAGTCGGGCTGGGGACTGAAGCTTTCTTT.